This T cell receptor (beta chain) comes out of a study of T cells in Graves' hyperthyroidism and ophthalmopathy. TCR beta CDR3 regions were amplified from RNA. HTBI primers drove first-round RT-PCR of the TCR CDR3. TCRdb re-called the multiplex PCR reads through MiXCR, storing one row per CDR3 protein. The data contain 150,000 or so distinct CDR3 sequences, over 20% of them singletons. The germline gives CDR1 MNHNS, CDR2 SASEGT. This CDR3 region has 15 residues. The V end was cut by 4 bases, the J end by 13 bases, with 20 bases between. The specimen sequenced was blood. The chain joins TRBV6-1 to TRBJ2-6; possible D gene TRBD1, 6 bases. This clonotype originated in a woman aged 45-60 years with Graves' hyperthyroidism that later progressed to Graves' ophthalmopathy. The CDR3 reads CASSAPSAGVGVLTF. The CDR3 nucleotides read TGTGCCAGCAGTGCGCCGTCGGCAGGGGTCGGTGTCCTGACTTTC.